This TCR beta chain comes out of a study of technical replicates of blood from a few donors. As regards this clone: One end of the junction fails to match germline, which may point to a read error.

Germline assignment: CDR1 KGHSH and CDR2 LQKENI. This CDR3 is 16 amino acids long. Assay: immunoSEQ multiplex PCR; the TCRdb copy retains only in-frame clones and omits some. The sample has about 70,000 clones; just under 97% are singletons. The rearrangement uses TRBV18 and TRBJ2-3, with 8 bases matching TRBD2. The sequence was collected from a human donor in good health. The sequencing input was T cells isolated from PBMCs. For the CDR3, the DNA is TGTGCCAGCTCGCCACCGGGACTAGAAGGTACAGATACGCAGTATTTT. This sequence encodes CASSPPGLEGTDTQYF.